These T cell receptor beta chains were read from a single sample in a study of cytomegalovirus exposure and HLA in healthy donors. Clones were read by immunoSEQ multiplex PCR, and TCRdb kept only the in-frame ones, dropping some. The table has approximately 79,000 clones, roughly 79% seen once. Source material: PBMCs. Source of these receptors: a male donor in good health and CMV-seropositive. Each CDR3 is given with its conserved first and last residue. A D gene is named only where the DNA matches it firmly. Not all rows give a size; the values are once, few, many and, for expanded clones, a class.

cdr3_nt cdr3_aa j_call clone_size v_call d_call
TGTGCCATCAGTGAAGGGGGGGCTACCTACGAGCAGTACTTC CAISEGGATYEQYF TRBJ2-7 NA TRBV10-3 NA
TGCGCCAGCGCCCGACTAGCGGGGGAAAACCAAGAGACCCAGTACTTC CASARLAGENQETQYF TRBJ2-5 NA TRBV10-2 TRBD2
TGTGCCAGCGCCTACCCGGGACAGGCGGAGCAGTACTTC CASAYPGQAEQYF TRBJ2-7 NA TRBV7-2 TRBD1
TGTGCCAGCAGCTTAGTTTGGGCGTCCCACGAGCAGTACTTC CASSLVWASHEQYF TRBJ2-7 NA TRBV7-9 NA
TGTGCCATCAGGGGGACTAGCGGGACGCCTACCTCGAACACCGGGGAGCTGTTTTTT CAIRGTSGTPTSNTGELFF TRBJ2-2 NA TRBV10-3 TRBD2
TGCGCCAGCAGCCAAGAGGGAGGGGGGAATTATGAAGCTTTCTTT CASSQEGGGNYEAFF TRBJ1-1 NA TRBV4-3 NA
TGTGCCAGCAGGAGAGGGCCAGGGGAGTCCTCCGAGCAGTACTTC CASRRGPGESSEQYF TRBJ2-7 few TRBV7-2 NA
TGTGCCAGCAGCCCATACGGACAGATGAACACCGGGGAGCTGTTTTTT CASSPYGQMNTGELFF TRBJ2-2 NA TRBV7-3 NA
TGTGCCTGGAGTGTGGGGGCCGCCTATGGCTACACCTTC CAWSVGAAYGYTF TRBJ1-2 NA TRBV30 NA
TGTGCCAGCAGTGGCCGCCAGGGTGACGGGACCCAGTACTTC CASSGRQGDGTQYF TRBJ2-5 NA TRBV2 NA
TGTGCCAGTAGTGAATCAGGGCGAGCTGGGGCCAACGTCCTGACTTTC CASSESGRAGANVLTF TRBJ2-6 NA TRBV19 NA
TGTGCCAGCAGCTTGGGACTACGACCCGGGGAGCTGTTTTTT CASSLGLRPGELFF TRBJ2-2 NA TRBV5-4 NA
TGTGCCAGCAGTTTAACCACTACCCCCCCCCACGAGCAGTACTTC CASSLTTTPPHEQYF TRBJ2-7 NA TRBV27 NA
TGTGCCATCAGTGAAAATCCCGGGACACGTAACGGGGGCTACACCTTC CAISENPGTRNGGYTF TRBJ1-2 NA TRBV10-3 NA
TGTGCCAGCAGCCCCGGCGGGTTTGACCTCGGCTACACCTTC CASSPGGFDLGYTF TRBJ1-2 NA TRBV5-4 NA
TGTGCCAGCAGCGGAAAGGGGGGGGGCCTAGAGACCCAGTACTTC CASSGKGGGLETQYF TRBJ2-5 once TRBV5-4 NA
TGCGCCAGCAGCCCCGGGACAGGCAATTCACCCCTCCACTTT CASSPGTGNSPLHF TRBJ1-6 NA TRBV4-1 TRBD1
TGTGCCAGCAGTTACGAGGCAGGGGGCGACTATGGCTACACCTTC CASSYEAGGDYGYTF TRBJ1-2 NA TRBV6-5 TRBD1
TGTGCCAGCAGCTTGTTTAGGGGGCTGTATAGCAATCAGCCCCAGCATTTT CASSLFRGLYSNQPQHF TRBJ1-5 NA TRBV5-8 TRBD1
TGCGCCAGCAGCCCATTCAAGAACACTGAAGCTTTCTTT CASSPFKNTEAFF TRBJ1-1 few TRBV5-1 NA
TGTGCCAGCAGTTACTCGGCCTCCCAGCCCCAGCATTTT CASSYSASQPQHF TRBJ1-5 few TRBV6-6 NA
TGTGCCAGCAGGATAACAGGGGCTGGAAACACCATATATTTT CASRITGAGNTIYF TRBJ1-3 NA TRBV7-2 TRBD1
TGTGCCAGCAGCTTGGACAGGGGAGTATACGAGCAGTACTTC CASSLDRGVYEQYF TRBJ2-7 NA TRBV7-2 TRBD1
TGTGCCAGCAGCTTACTAGCGGGAGGTACCTACGAGCAGTACTTC CASSLLAGGTYEQYF TRBJ2-7 once TRBV7-8 TRBD2
TGTTTCAAGCAGAAGGCGGCATACGAGCAGTACTTC CFKQKAAYEQYF TRBJ2-7 few TRBV27 NA
TGTGCCAGCAGCCAAATCCGGAGCTCCTACAATGAGCAGTTCTTC CASSQIRSSYNEQFF TRBJ2-1 NA TRBV7-2 NA
TGTGCCAGCAGCTTGGTCTACTCCGGTGTAAATGAGCAGTTCTTC CASSLVYSGVNEQFF TRBJ2-1 NA TRBV5-5 NA
TGTGCCAGCTCCCGGCGGGACCTGGGAGCACTCCGGCAGTACTTC CASSRRDLGALRQYF TRBJ2-7 NA TRBV6-5 NA
TGTGCCAGCAGTTCCGGACCGTCCGGGGTTTGGGGTGAGCAGTTCTTC CASSSGPSGVWGEQFF TRBJ2-1 NA TRBV6-5 NA
TGCGCCAGCAGCTTGAACTTGCGGAGGCGCACAGATACGCAGTATTTT CASSLNLRRRTDTQYF TRBJ2-3 NA TRBV5-1 NA
TGCAGTGCGCCGGGCGGGGGGGAAGCTTTCTTT CSAPGGGEAFF TRBJ1-1 NA TRBV20-1 NA
TGTGCCAGCAGCTCGTACAGGGGCCTGAACACTGAAGCTTTCTTT CASSSYRGLNTEAFF TRBJ1-1 NA TRBV13 TRBD1
TGTGCCAGCAGCCATACCTACACAGATACGCAGTATTTT CASSHTYTDTQYF TRBJ2-3 NA TRBV5-4 NA
TGCGCCAGCAGCCAAGCCAGGGTGGGCAATGAGCAGTTCTTC CASSQARVGNEQFF TRBJ2-1 many TRBV4-1 NA
TGTGCCAGCAGTCCCCCGGACAGCAGCCTTTACGAGCAGTACTTC CASSPPDSSLYEQYF TRBJ2-7 NA TRBV28 NA
TGTGCCAGCAGGAGAACCGGGACAGGGGATCAGCCCCAGCATTTT CASRRTGTGDQPQHF TRBJ1-5 NA TRBV5-8 TRBD1
TGTGCCAGCAGTTCCGGGACAGTCTATGGCTACACCTTC CASSSGTVYGYTF TRBJ1-2 few TRBV6-5 TRBD1
TGTGCCAGCAGCTTAGATGCGTGGGACAGGGGATATAGCAATCAGCCCCAGCATTTT CASSLDAWDRGYSNQPQHF TRBJ1-5 NA TRBV7-3 TRBD1
TGCGCCAGCAGCCAAGATGTGGGCGGGGCGAACTATGGCTACACCTTC CASSQDVGGANYGYTF TRBJ1-2 NA TRBV4-3 NA
TGTGCCACCCGGGACAGGGGGCGGTTGGCTGGGGCCAACGTCCTGACTTTC CATRDRGRLAGANVLTF TRBJ2-6 NA TRBV7-8 TRBD1
TGCGCCAGCAGCTTGTTCGGGACAACTAGCACAGATACGCAGTATTTT CASSLFGTTSTDTQYF TRBJ2-3 NA TRBV5-1 NA
TGTGCCAGCTCACCACCTCGAGACAGGGGTATCCGAGCTTTCTTT CASSPPRDRGIRAFF TRBJ1-1 few TRBV18 TRBD1
TGCGCCAGCAGGGGCCAGGGGCGTTACACTGAAGCTTTCTTT CASRGQGRYTEAFF TRBJ1-1 NA TRBV4-1 NA